Below, 5 T cell receptor beta chains from the same sample are listed, as sequenced in a study of CD8 T cells in Susac syndrome. Reverse transcription used about 0.45 to 1 ug RNA and random hexamers. TCRdb called the immunoSEQ multiplex PCR reads again in MiXCR, with one record for every CDR3 protein. The table includes about 200,000 distinct CDR3 sequences, around 95% detected once. The specimen sequenced was CD4+ T cells from PBMCs. These receptor sequences come from a human donor with multiple sclerosis.

V usage is TRBV9 and J usage is TRBJ2-1; 8 nucleotides match TRBD2. Germline CDR1 and CDR2: SGDLS and YYNGEE. The CDR3 totals 12 residues. The trim removed 6 bases at V and 7 bases at J, leaving 3 bases unmatched. The CDR3 reads CASKGGGNEQFF. CDR3 sequence (DNA): TGTGCCAGCAAGGGCGGGGGGAATGAGCAGTTCTTC.

The chain employs TRBV29-1 and TRBJ2-3; perhaps TRBD1 as D (5 bases). CDR1 is SQVTM, CDR2 ANQGSEA, per germline. CDR3 length: 12 residues. V shed 4 bases and J shed 6 bases, with 11 bases lying between them. The CDR3 DNA follows: TGCAGCGTTGGGGGCCCGCTGGATACGCAGTATTTT. It yields the protein CSVGGPLDTQYF.

The chain combines TRBV30 with TRBJ2-1; 9 nucleotides match TRBD1. CDR3 size: 15 residues. The junction had 5 bases not matched to a gene; V was cut back by 3 bases and J by 2 bases. Looked up from germline, CDR1 is GTSNPN and CDR2 is SVGIG (reference sequence). CDR3 residues: CAWSQGQGAYNEQFF. The CDR3 bases are TGTGCCTGGAGCCAGGGACAGGGCGCCTACAATGAGCAGTTCTTC.

The J gene is TRBJ1-2, the V gene TRBV20-1; D is undetermined. This CDR3 is 16 amino acids long. V was trimmed by 0 bases and J by 2 bases, leaving 16 bases between them. The germline V gene has CDR1 DFQATT and CDR2 SNEGSKA (reference sequence). Here the CDR3 reads CSARDIGSPTNYGYTF. CDR3 sequence (DNA): TGCAGTGCTAGAGATATAGGCAGCCCGACCAACTATGGCTACACCTTC.

V is TRBV20-1 and J is TRBJ2-5; the D is unclear. This CDR3 has 12 residues. Germline V lookup: CDR1 DFQATT, CDR2 SNEGSKA (reference sequence). V lost 3 bases, J lost 5 bases, and 10 bases lay in between. DNA of the CDR3: TGCAGTGCTAGTCCCAGTAGGGAGACCCAGTACTTC. It translates to CSASPSRETQYF.